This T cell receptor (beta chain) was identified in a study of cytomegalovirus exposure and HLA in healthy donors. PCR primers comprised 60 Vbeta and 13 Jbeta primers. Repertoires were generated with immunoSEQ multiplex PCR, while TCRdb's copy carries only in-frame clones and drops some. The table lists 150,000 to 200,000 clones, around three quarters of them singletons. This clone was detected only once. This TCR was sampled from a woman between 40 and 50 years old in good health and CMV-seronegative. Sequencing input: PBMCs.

CDR3 amino acids: CAISVAGGPDTGELFF. The CDR3 DNA is TGTGCCATCAGTGTAGCGGGAGGGCCGGACACCGGGGAGCTGTTTTTT. V and J are TRBV10-3 and TRBJ2-2; 11 bases match TRBD2. Trimming cost V 4 bases and J 3 bases; bases outside gene matches: 4. This CDR3 spans 16 amino acids. Germline V lookup: CDR1 ENHRY, CDR2 SYGVKD.